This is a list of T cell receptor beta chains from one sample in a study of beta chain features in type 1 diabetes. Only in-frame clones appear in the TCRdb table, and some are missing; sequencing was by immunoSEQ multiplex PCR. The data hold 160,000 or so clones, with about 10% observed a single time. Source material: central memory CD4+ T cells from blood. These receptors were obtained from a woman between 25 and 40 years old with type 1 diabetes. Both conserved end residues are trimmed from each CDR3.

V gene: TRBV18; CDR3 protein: ASSPNGQGGVTQY
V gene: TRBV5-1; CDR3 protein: ASSLGSGTSLSHNEQF
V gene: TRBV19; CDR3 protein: ASRGLAGGGETQY
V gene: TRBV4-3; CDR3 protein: ASSRLAGETQY
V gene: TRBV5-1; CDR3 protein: ASSPGQGSNQPQH
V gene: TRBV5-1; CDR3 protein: ASRVTGGSYEQY
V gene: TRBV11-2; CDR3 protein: ASSIGQGAHGYT
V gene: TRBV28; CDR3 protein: ASSSGTYNEQF
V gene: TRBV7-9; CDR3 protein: ASSSAANEKLF
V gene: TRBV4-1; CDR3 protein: ASKPTGGPETQY
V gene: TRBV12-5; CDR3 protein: ASGLVMDGRGGLDEQF
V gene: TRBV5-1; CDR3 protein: ASQIPQDTGELF
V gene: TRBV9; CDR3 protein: ASSALDRNTGELF
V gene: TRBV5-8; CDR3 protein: ASSLGTGSGDTQY
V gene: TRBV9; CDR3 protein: ASSQPPGLAGTIFKETQY
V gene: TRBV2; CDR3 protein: ASTGTSGTTGELF
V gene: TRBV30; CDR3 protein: AWRTLLRGGEKLF
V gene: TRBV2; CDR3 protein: ASSSGTGFEQY
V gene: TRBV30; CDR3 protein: AWSVAYSNQPQH
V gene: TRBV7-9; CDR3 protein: ASSTTGGSYEQY
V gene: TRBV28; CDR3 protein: ASYGTGTYYT
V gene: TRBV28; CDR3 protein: ASSSGLAGSQEY
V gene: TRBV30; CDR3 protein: AWSVQGNTEAF
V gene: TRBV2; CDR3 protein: ASGAGVESEQF
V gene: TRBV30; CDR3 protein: AWGDITGQGPARLYNEQF
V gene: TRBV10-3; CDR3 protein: AISTRAAGGKDNEQF
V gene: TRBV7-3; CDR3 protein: ASSPVLADTDTQY
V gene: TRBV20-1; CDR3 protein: SASRDTEAF
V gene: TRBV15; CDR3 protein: ATSIYSGTGAAGYT
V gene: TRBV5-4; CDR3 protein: ASSLELAGDEQY
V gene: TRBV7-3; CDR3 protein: ASSPQGTNTEAF
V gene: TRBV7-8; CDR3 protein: ATGPTGVPRNEQF
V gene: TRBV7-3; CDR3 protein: ASSLNPGQDNNNEQF
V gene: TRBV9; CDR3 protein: ASSVATRQGDSRDTQY
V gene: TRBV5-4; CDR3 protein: ASSSTGTYEQY
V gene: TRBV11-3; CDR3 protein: ASSSPRDGVAF
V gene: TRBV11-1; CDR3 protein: ASSRGPDYGYT
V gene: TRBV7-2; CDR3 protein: ASSLAEIQETQY
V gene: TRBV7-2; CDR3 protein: ASSLVAGQGSQGV
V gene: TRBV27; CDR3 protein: ASRDGTAYNEQF
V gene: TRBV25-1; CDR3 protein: ASSAGQGYEQY
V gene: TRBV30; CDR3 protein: AWSGGRSTDTQY
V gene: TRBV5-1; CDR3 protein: ASSSQPGTGATGELF
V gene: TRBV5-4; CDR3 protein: ASSTDGTSDNNEQF
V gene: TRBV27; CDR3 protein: ASSLSRNTEAF